A single sample is the source of the 25 T cell receptor beta chains below, sequenced in a study of cytomegalovirus exposure and HLA in healthy donors. The PCR contained 60 Vbeta and 13 Jbeta primers. TCRdb's table, derived via immunoSEQ multiplex PCR, lists solely in-frame clones and lacks some. This table holds 180,000 or so clones, roughly 80% found once. Input material: PBMCs. These receptors all stem from a young woman in good health and CMV-seropositive.

The chain combines TRBV4-1 with TRBJ2-6, with D perhaps matching TRBD2 (5 bases). Germline V gene sequence: CDR1 MGHRA, CDR2 YSYEKL. The CDR3 runs to 17 residues. V shed 0 bases and J shed 6 bases, with 15 bases lying between them. The CDR3 protein is CASSQDPGGSEANVLTF. Written as DNA, the CDR3 is TGCGCCAGCAGCCAAGACCCAGGCGGGTCGGAGGCCAACGTCCTGACTTTC.

The chain employs TRBV18 and TRBJ2-7; 9 positions match TRBD1. Unmatched junction bases numbered 2, after V lost 2 bases and J lost 6 bases. The CDR3 runs 13 residues. The germline V gene encodes CDR1 KGHSH and CDR2 LQKENI. CDR3 loop: CASSPATGGEQYF. In nucleotides, the CDR3 is TGTGCCAGCTCACCAGCGACAGGGGGCGAGCAGTACTTC.

V usage is TRBV5-6 and J usage is TRBJ1-4; no reliable D call. The V end lost 4 bases, the J end lost 7 bases, and 14 bases lay between the germline ends. Germline assignment: CDR1 SGHDT and CDR2 YYEEEE. The CDR3 runs 14 residues. CDR3 sequence reads: CASSQSGTTEKLFF. CDR3 in DNA: TGTGCCAGCAGCCAATCGGGTACGACTGAAAAACTGTTTTTT.

The V gene is TRBV19, the J gene TRBJ2-1; tentatively, D is TRBD2 (5 bases). CDR3 length: 11 residues. The germline V and J ends were trimmed by 5 bases and 10 bases, with 9 bases remaining between them. CDR1 and CDR2 (germline): LNHDA, SQIVND (reference sequence). CDR3 protein: CASSVSGEQFF. In nucleotides, the CDR3 is TGTGCCAGTAGTGTTTCGGGGGAGCAGTTCTTC.

The J gene is TRBJ1-2, the V gene TRBV5-4; D unclear. This CDR3 contains 14 residues. The V and J ends lost 2 bases and 0 bases respectively, with 8 bases between them. Per germline, CDR1 SGHNT and CDR2 YYREEE (reference sequence). The CDR3 reads CASSFVEANYGYTF. As DNA, the CDR3 is TGTGCCAGCAGCTTTGTGGAGGCTAACTATGGCTACACCTTC.

The chain recombines TRBV28 with TRBJ2-3, with a possible D match to TRBD2 (6 bases). V lost 5 bases and J lost 6, with 9 bases in between. This CDR3 has 12 amino acids. Germline V lookup: CDR1 MDHEN, CDR2 SYDVKM. The CDR3 DNA reads TGTGCCAGCAGTCATGGGGGGGATACGCAGTATTTT. It specifies CASSHGGDTQYF.

The chain recombines TRBV19 with TRBJ2-7, with D unclear. This CDR3 is built from 11 residues. The germline V and J ends were trimmed by 5 bases and 6 bases, with 8 bases remaining between them. Germline V lookup: CDR1 LNHDA, CDR2 SQIVND (reference sequence). The CDR3 protein is CASSSYGEQYF. The CDR3, as DNA: TGTGCCAGTAGTTCCTATGGCGAGCAGTACTTC.

This clone is a singleton in its sample. The genes are TRBV5-6 and TRBJ2-1; 12 nucleotides align to TRBD2. The CDR3 totals 17 residues. Looked up from germline, CDR1 is SGHDT and CDR2 is YYEEEE. The ends lost 0 bases at V and 8 bases at J; junction bases unmatched: 9. The CDR3 nucleotides read TGTGCCAGCAGCTTGGCTCTAGCGGGGGGGCCGGTCGATGAGCAGTTCTTC. Translated, it gives CASSLALAGGPVDEQFF.

This chain joins TRBV5-6 and TRBJ2-1, with unresolved D. The V gene's germline CDR1 is SGHDT and CDR2 YYEEEE. The V end was cut by 4 bases, the J end by 7 bases, with 6 bases between. The CDR3 length is 11 residues. CDR3 sequence: CASSQTNEQFF. In DNA form, the CDR3 reads TGTGCCAGCAGCCAGACTAATGAGCAGTTCTTC.

This chain's CDR3 is CASSLGVSGEKDTQYF. CDR3 nucleotide sequence: TGTGCCAGCAGCTTAGGGGTTAGCGGGGAGAAAGATACGCAGTATTTT. This chain connects TRBV7-3 to TRBJ2-3, with TRBD2 identical over 8 bases. There are 16 residues in the CDR3. CDR1 and CDR2 (germline): SGHTA, FQGTGA. Trimming at V came to 2 bases and at J to 5 bases, leaving 9 bases not matched to a gene. Filled out from reference TRBV7-3 and TRBJ2-3, the complete variable domain reads GAGVSQTPSNKVTEKGKYVELRCDPISGHTALYWYRQSLGQGPEFLIYFQGTGAADDSGLPNDRFFAVRPEGSVSTLKIQRTERGDSAVYLCASSLGVSGEKDTQYFGPGTRLTVL.

This CDR3 reads CASSEALAGSSYEQYF. The CDR3 nucleotides read TGTGCCAGCAGTGAAGCGCTGGCGGGGTCCTCCTACGAGCAGTACTTC. This rearrangement joins TRBV6-1 to TRBJ2-7; D possibly corresponds to TRBD2 (6 bases). The CDR3 sequence is 16 residues long. The V end was cut by 0 bases, the J end by 0 bases, with 12 bases between. The germline V gene encodes CDR1 MNHNS and CDR2 SASEGT.

The V and J genes are TRBV7-2 and TRBJ2-7; 9 bases map to TRBD1. Germline assignment: CDR1 SGHTA and CDR2 FQGNSA. Trimming at V came to 5 bases and at J to 2 bases, leaving 10 bases not matched to a gene. The CDR3 covers 16 residues. The CDR3 DNA follows: TGTGCCAGCAGCACTGACCCCGGGACAGGGACCTACGAGCAGTACTTC. The encoded protein is CASSTDPGTGTYEQYF.

This chain links TRBV7-3 with TRBJ2-3, with a tentative D call TRBD1 (7 bases). The CDR3 covers 15 residues. Germline CDR1 is SGHTA and CDR2 is FQGTGA. V shed 0 bases and J shed 6 bases, with 13 bases lying between them. The chain's CDR3 is CASSLTQGGPDTQYF. The DNA of the CDR3 is TGTGCCAGCAGCTTAACTCAGGGGGGCCCCGATACGCAGTATTTT.

The CDR3, as DNA: TGTGCCAGCAGCGCAGACGACAGGGTGAACACTGAAGCTTTCTTT. Translating gives CASSADDRVNTEAFF. This chain joins TRBV7-8 and TRBJ1-1; 7 nucleotides match TRBD1. CDR3 length: 15 amino acids. The junction had 6 bases not matched to a gene; V was cut back by 5 bases and J by 0 bases. Germline CDR1 and CDR2: SGHVS and FQNEAQ.

This clone came up once. The chain links TRBV5-1 to TRBJ2-1, with D maybe TRBD1 (6 bases). From germline, CDR1 is SGHRS and CDR2 YFSETQ. CDR3 length equals 14 residues. V dropped 5 bases and J dropped 9 bases, with 18 bases sitting between them. CDR3 region: CASSLVRGGGEQFF. The CDR3, as DNA: TGCGCCAGCAGTCTCGTCAGGGGTGGTGGTGAGCAGTTCTTC.

The chain employs TRBV28 and TRBJ1-3; 8 positions match TRBD1. The CDR3 length is 16 residues. The germline V gene has CDR1 MDHEN and CDR2 SYDVKM. V dropped 5 bases and J dropped 1; count of bases not matched to a gene: 7. In DNA, the CDR3 is TGTGCCAGCAGTACGCTTGGACAGGGATCTGGAAACACCATATATTTT. Protein product: CASSTLGQGSGNTIYF.

This clone was seen once. V is TRBV7-2 and J is TRBJ2-1; the match to TRBD2 covers 8 bases. Germline V gives CDR1 SGHTA, CDR2 FQGNSA. This CDR3 is 16 amino acids long. After removal of 4 bases from V and 5 bases from J, the junction contained 10 bases not matched to a gene. CDR3 region: CASSSTGGGTHNEQFF. The CDR3 DNA reads TGTGCCAGCAGCTCCACCGGGGGGGGAACCCACAATGAGCAGTTCTTC.

The V call is TRBV28, the J call TRBJ1-2; TRBD1 might be the D (6 bases). This CDR3 region has 16 residues. Germline assignment: CDR1 MDHEN and CDR2 SYDVKM. Trimming cost V 3 bases and J 5 bases, with 19 bases left between them. CDR3 coding DNA: TGTGCCAGCAGTTTCGGGATTAGGGTAGGGGGTTATGGCTACACCTTC. This sequence encodes CASSFGIRVGGYGYTF.

This clone was counted between two and nine times. An end of the junction differs from the germline gene, which may be a read error. The chain has TRBV7-7 and TRBJ1-1; no definite D call. CDR1 and CDR2 from the germline V gene are SSHAT and FNYEAQ (reference sequence). The CDR3 loop spans 13 amino acids. CDR3: CASSVAEFTEAFF. DNA of the CDR3: TGTGCTAGCAGCGTGGCGGAGTTTACTGAAGCTTTCTTT.

This chain uses TRBV15 with TRBJ2-2; D gene unclear. Germline loops: CDR1 LNHNV, CDR2 YYDKDF (reference sequence). Trimming took 3 bases from V and 2 from J, leaving 4 bases between them. The CDR3 is made up of 13 amino acids. The CDR3 region has the DNA TGTGCCACCAGCAGGGCTAACACCGGGGAGCTGTTTTTT. The encoded protein is CATSRANTGELFF.

This clone was detected a few times. This chain uses TRBV7-2 with TRBJ1-5, with 7 bases matching TRBD1. In germline, CDR1 is SGHTA, CDR2 FQGNSA. V lost 4 bases, J lost 7 bases, and 10 bases stayed unmatched. This CDR3 region has 15 residues. CDR3 DNA sequence: TGTGCCAGCAGCTGGGCGGGCACAGGGGTGCAGCCCCAGCATTTT. Translation gives CASSWAGTGVQPQHF.

The CDR3 is CASSLSGERQPQHF. The CDR3 DNA follows: TGTGCCAGTAGTTTGTCAGGGGAACGGCAGCCCCAGCATTTT. The J gene is TRBJ1-5, the V gene TRBV19; possible D gene TRBD1, 6 bases. The V and J ends lost 5 bases and 7 bases respectively, with 15 bases between them. Germline CDR1 is LNHDA and CDR2 is SQIVND (reference sequence). This CDR3 is 14 amino acids long.

Remarks on this clone: A junction end diverges from the germline sequence, so it may reflect a read error. The CDR3 DNA sequence: TGTGCCAGCAGTTTAGCGGGGACGGTCCCACCCGTCAAGGATTTT. It specifies CASSLAGTVPPVKDF. This sequence joins TRBV28 and TRBJ1-5, with D possibly being TRBD1 (5 bases). Germline CDR1 and CDR2: MDHEN and SYDVKM. The CDR3 length is 15 residues.

J is TRBJ1-4 and V is TRBV7-9; TRBD1 might be the D (5 bases). Trimming removed 3 bases at V and 12 bases at J, with 11 bases between. The CDR3 covers 12 residues. Germline V CDR1 and CDR2: SEHNR, FQNEAQ (reference sequence). The CDR3 DNA sequence: TGTGCCAGCAGCTTCGGCAGGGCCGAACTGTTTTTT. It yields the protein CASSFGRAELFF.

This chain links TRBV11-3 with TRBJ2-7, with TRBD1 matching over 8 bases. The germline V gene encodes CDR1 SGHNT and CDR2 YENEEA. The ends lost 3 bases at V and 3 bases at J; junction bases unmatched: 1. The CDR3 has 13 residues. The CDR3 coding sequence is TGTGCCAGCAGCTTCGGGACAGGCTACGAGCAGTACTTC. Translated, it gives CASSFGTGYEQYF.